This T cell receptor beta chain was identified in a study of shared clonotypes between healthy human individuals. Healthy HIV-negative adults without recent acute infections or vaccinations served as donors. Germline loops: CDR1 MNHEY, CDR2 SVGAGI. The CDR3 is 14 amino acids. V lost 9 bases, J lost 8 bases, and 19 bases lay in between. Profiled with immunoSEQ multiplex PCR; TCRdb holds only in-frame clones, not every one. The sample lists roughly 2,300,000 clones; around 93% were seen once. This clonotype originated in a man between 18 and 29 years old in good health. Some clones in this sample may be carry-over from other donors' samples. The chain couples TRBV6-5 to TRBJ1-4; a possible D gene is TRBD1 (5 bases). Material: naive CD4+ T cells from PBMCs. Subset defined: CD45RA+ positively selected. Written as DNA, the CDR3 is TGTGCCAGTAAAGAGGGACCCTGGGGGGAAAAACTGTTTTTT. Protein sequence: CASKEGPWGEKLFF.